This passage covers 19 T cell receptor beta chains from one sample sequenced in a study of blood T cells in healthy people across ages. The use of a sample-barcoded 5' primer and a J-beta primer mix characterized a second PCR of roughly 6 to 11 cycles. Via MiXCR, TCRdb re-called the 5' RACE reads, giving one row per CDR3 protein. The repertoire holds about 1.6 million distinct CDR3 sequences, with about 32% as singletons. The sample comprised blood. Receptors were obtained from a woman aged 25 to 39 in good health.

This clonotype was observed once. The chain carries TRBV7-9 and TRBJ2-1; TRBD2 aligns across 7 bases. Germline CDR1 reads SEHNR; CDR2 reads FQNEAQ (reference sequence). This CDR3 comprises 18 residues. V was pared by 5 bases and J by 2 bases, with 15 bases of the junction left unmatched. CDR3 protein: CASSRFNLRGVPYNEQFF. The CDR3 nucleotides read TGTGCCAGCAGCCGATTCAACCTCCGGGGGGTTCCCTACAATGAGCAGTTCTTC.

The chain couples TRBV24-1 to TRBJ2-1; TRBD2 matches at 10 bases. The length of the CDR3 is 17 residues. Trimming removed 2 bases from V and 3 bases from J; junction bases left unmatched: 6. Germline lookup yields CDR1 KGHDR and CDR2 SFDVKD. CDR3 amino acids: CATSDSTGTSVYNEQFF. CDR3 coding DNA: TGTGCCACCAGTGATTCCACCGGGACTAGCGTCTACAATGAGCAGTTCTTC.

This clonotype was observed many times. The chain has TRBV7-2 and TRBJ2-7; 10 nucleotides match TRBD1. The length of the CDR3 is 15 residues. CDR1 SGHTA and CDR2 FQGNSA come from the germline V gene. Germline trimming cut 0 bases from V and 4 bases from J; bases unmatched to any gene: 3. CDR3 sequence: CASSLAGDRGYEQYF. The CDR3 region has the DNA TGTGCCAGCAGCTTAGCGGGGGACAGGGGTTACGAGCAGTACTTC.

The chain joins TRBV5-6 to TRBJ2-6; possibly TRBD1 for D (6 bases). CDR3 length: 15 amino acids. V was pared by 4 bases and J by 2 bases, with 10 bases between. CDR1 and CDR2 (germline): SGHDT, YYEEEE. The CDR3 is CASSLWTAGANVLTF. The CDR3 DNA sequence: TGTGCCAGCAGCCTCTGGACAGCTGGGGCCAACGTCCTGACTTTC.

The chain combines TRBV6-6 with TRBJ1-1, with D perhaps TRBD1 (6 bases). The CDR3 has 16 amino acids. Germline CDR1 and CDR2: MNHNY and SVGAGI (reference sequence). V shed 3 bases and J shed 4 bases, with 18 bases lying between them. Here the CDR3 DNA reads TGTGCCAGCAGTTATACCCGGGGGCAAGGTGGCACTGAAGCTTTCTTT. It translates to CASSYTRGQGGTEAFF.

V and J are TRBV20-1 and TRBJ2-3, with 10 bases fitting TRBD1. The V and J ends lost 3 bases and 3 bases, in that order; junction bases with no gene match: 6. Germline lookup yields CDR1 DFQATT and CDR2 SNEGSKA (reference sequence). CDR3 size: 15 residues. CDR3 protein: CSARGQGRGTDTQYF. The CDR3 DNA sequence: TGCAGTGCTAGGGGACAGGGGAGGGGGACAGATACGCAGTATTTT.

The chain links TRBV6-5 to TRBJ2-2; D is uncertain. Germline values: CDR1 MNHEY, CDR2 SVGAGI. V was trimmed by 2 bases and J by 0 bases, leaving 4 bases between them. This CDR3 spans 14 amino acids. In nucleotides, the CDR3 is TGTGCCAGCAGTTACGGGGCGAACACCGGGGAGCTGTTTTTT. Protein product: CASSYGANTGELFF.

Regarding this clonotype: One end of the junction is discordant with germline, which a read error may explain. The CDR3 is CASSFRDILTGGLFF. The CDR3 nucleotides read TGTGCCAGCAGTTTCCGGGACATCCTCACCGGGGGGCTGTTTTTT. V and J are TRBV28 and TRBJ2-2, with D perhaps given as TRBD1 or TRBD2 (6 bases each). This CDR3 is built from 15 residues. Germline CDR1 MDHEN, CDR2 SYDVKM.

This rearrangement joins TRBV5-5 to TRBJ2-5; 16 bases agree with TRBD2. CDR3 length: 19 amino acids. Trimming cost V 1 base and J 3 bases; bases outside gene matches: 9. Germline V gene sequence: CDR1 SGHKS, CDR2 YYEKEE (reference sequence). CDR3 in DNA: TGTGCCAGCAGCTTGTGGGGGACTAGCGGGGGGGCCGGTGAAGAGACCCAGTACTTC. It encodes CASSLWGTSGGAGEETQYF.

A few counts support this clonotype. The chain employs TRBV12-3 or TRBV12-4 and TRBJ2-7; D is ambiguous. CDR3 size: 13 residues. Trimming pared 3 bases from V and 6 bases from J, leaving 12 bases between. The CDR3 sequence: CASSFTPLGEQYF. The CDR3 region has the DNA TGTGCCAGCAGTTTTACCCCGTTGGGCGAGCAGTACTTC.

In this sample, this clonotype turned up a few times. The chain is built from TRBV4-2 and TRBJ1-1, with D possibly matching TRBD1 (6 bases). The CDR3 runs 15 residues. Trimming removed 7 bases at V and 4 bases at J, with 19 bases between. From germline, CDR1 is LGHNA and CDR2 YNFKEQ. The CDR3, as DNA: TGTGCCAGCAACAGTGTGAGGGGGTCGGGCACTGAAGCTTTCTTT. It specifies CASNSVRGSGTEAFF.

This clonotype has a count of ten or more. This rearrangement joins TRBV5-1 to TRBJ2-6; D ambiguous. Germline CDR1 is SGHRS and CDR2 is YFSETQ. The CDR3 extends over 15 amino acids. Trimming cost V 0 bases and J 0 bases, with 4 bases left between them. CDR3 sequence: CASSLANSGANVLTF. The CDR3 nucleotides are TGCGCCAGCAGCTTGGCCAACTCTGGGGCCAACGTCCTGACTTTC. The full variable domain, in which reference TRBV5-1 and TRBJ2-6 provide the parts outside the CDR3, is KAGVTQTPRYLIKTRGQQVTLSCSPISGHRSVSWYQQTPGQGLQFLFEYFSETQRNKGNFPGRFSGRQFSNSRSEMNVSTLELGDSALYLCASSLANSGANVLTFGAGSRLTVL.

This clonotype occurred once. The J gene is TRBJ1-2, the V gene TRBV6-1; 9 bases line up with TRBD1. CDR3 length: 15 residues. Germline lookup yields CDR1 MNHNS and CDR2 SASEGT. V lost 5 bases to trimming and J lost 6 bases; unmatched junction nucleotides: 10. The DNA of the CDR3 is TGTGCCAGCAGTTCTACAGGGTGGGACAGGGATGGCTACACCTTC. Protein: CASSSTGWDRDGYTF.

Only a few counts were recorded for this clonotype. The chain has TRBV4-2 and TRBJ1-1; a possible D gene is TRBD1 (5 bases). The germline V gene has CDR1 LGHNA and CDR2 YNFKEQ. The CDR3 contains 17 residues. The germline V and J ends were trimmed by 0 bases and 0 bases, with 14 bases remaining between them. CDR3 coding DNA: TGTGCCAGCAGCCAAGATGGGACTTACACCCTGAACACTGAAGCTTTCTTT. It translates to CASSQDGTYTLNTEAFF.

About this clonotype: One base away lies a much larger clone, so this may be a sequencing read error. The CDR3 here is CSGWSGRDDEQFF. As DNA, the CDR3 is TGCAGCGGTTGGAGCGGGAGGGACGATGAGCAGTTCTTC. The J gene is TRBJ2-1, the V gene TRBV29-1; 10 bases agree with TRBD2. CDR1 is SQVTM and CDR2 is ANQGSEA in the germline V gene. The CDR3 covers 13 residues. The V gene end was trimmed by 7 bases and the J gene end by 8 bases; junction bases not matched to a gene: 8.

This clonotype was counted a few times. This chain connects TRBV5-1 to TRBJ2-7, with a possible D match to TRBD1 (5 bases). The germline V gene encodes CDR1 SGHRS and CDR2 YFSETQ. V lost 4 bases and J 6 bases, leaving 20 bases between the germline ends. This CDR3 is built from 15 residues. CDR3 DNA: TGCGCCAGCAGCCCTTTTAGGGGTCAGGTACGCGAGCAGTACTTC. Its protein product is CASSPFRGQVREQYF. The entire variable domain, with the rest obtained from reference TRBV5-1 and TRBJ2-7, is as follows: KAGVTQTPRYLIKTRGQQVTLSCSPISGHRSVSWYQQTPGQGLQFLFEYFSETQRNKGNFPGRFSGRQFSNSRSEMNVSTLELGDSALYLCASSPFRGQVREQYFGPGTRLTVT.

This clonotype was seen a few times. V is TRBV12-3 or TRBV12-4 and J is TRBJ2-5; no reliable D call. Trimming stripped 6 bases from V and 4 bases from J, with 18 bases between. This CDR3 region has 15 residues. CDR3 coding DNA: TGTGCCAGCAGCTTCCTCGACAAAGGCGGAGAGACCCAGTACTTC. It translates to CASSFLDKGGETQYF.

The V call is TRBV5-1, the J call TRBJ1-2; TRBD1 matches at 8 bases. With V trimmed by 0 bases and J by 7 bases, 11 bases remained unmatched. The V gene's germline CDR1 is SGHRS and CDR2 YFSETQ. The CDR3 totals 16 residues. The CDR3 DNA follows: TGCGCCAGCAGCTTGGGAGGACAGGGAGTTAAATCTGGCTACACCTTC. Its translation is CASSLGGQGVKSGYTF. Full variable domain (remainder filled in from reference TRBV5-1 and TRBJ1-2): KAGVTQTPRYLIKTRGQQVTLSCSPISGHRSVSWYQQTPGQGLQFLFEYFSETQRNKGNFPGRFSGRQFSNSRSEMNVSTLELGDSALYLCASSLGGQGVKSGYTFGSGTRLTVV.

The chain combines TRBV3-1 with TRBJ1-5; possible D gene TRBD1, 5 bases. This CDR3 is 14 amino acids long. Trimming took off 4 bases at V and 9 bases at J, with 16 bases between the two ends. Germline CDR1 and CDR2: LGHDT and YNNKEL (reference sequence). The CDR3 DNA reads TGTGCCAGCAGCCCAACCAGAGGGGACGGGCCCCAGCATTTT. Its translation: CASSPTRGDGPQHF. Full variable domain (outside the CDR3, taken from reference TRBV3-1 and TRBJ1-5): DTAVSQTPKYLVTQMGNDKSIKCEQNLGHDTMYWYKQDSKKFLKIMFSYNNKELIINETVPNRFSPKSPDKAHLNLHINSLELGDSAVYFCASSPTRGDGPQHFGDGTRLSIL.